These 2 T cell receptor beta chains were all obtained from the same sample, sequenced in a study of human thymus T cells. Data came from immunoSEQ multiplex PCR; TCRdb stores just in-frame clones and leaves some out. The table includes some 80,000 clones, roughly 96% detected once. Thymic material originated from resections removed in the course of corrective heart surgery. The sequencing sample was made of thymus tissue. The receptors shown here come from a boy younger than two with a congenital heart defect but otherwise immunologically healthy.

This chain joins TRBV10-1 and TRBJ1-1, with a weak D call TRBD1 (5 bases). V lost 4 bases to trimming and J lost 5 bases, with 8 bases between them. Per the germline V gene, CDR1 is WNHNN and CDR2 is SYGVQD (reference sequence). The CDR3 extends over 12 amino acids. Written as DNA, the CDR3 is TGCGCCAGCAGTGGGAGACAGACTGAAGCTTTCTTT. The encoded protein is CASSGRQTEAFF.

The chain employs TRBV5-6 and TRBJ1-4; D unresolved. Deletions cut 5 bases from V and 8 bases from J, with 7 bases between. Per the germline V gene, CDR1 is SGHDT and CDR2 is YYEEEE. There are 11 residues in the CDR3. CDR3 nucleotide sequence: TGTGCCAGCAGTAAGGGCGAAAAACTGTTTTTT. Translation gives CASSKGEKLFF.